The 21 T cell receptor beta chains below come from one sample, sequenced in a study of blood T cell repertoires in COVID-19 (TCRdb year 2020). Library preparation used the immunoSEQ multiplex PCR assay. TCRdb took this table from immuneACCESS and kept in-frame rearrangements with V and J called. Such tables lack part of the clones; where checked against another copy, unresolved V genes explain under half of the gap, and the rest is unexplained. This sample comprises around 110,000 clones, 71% of them detected only once. Approximately 0.9% of the sample comes from the top ten. Sequenced sample: peripheral blood. These TCRs come from a human donor with acute or convalescent COVID-19. The donor label of this sample is uncertain.

This clone was counted once. The V gene is TRBV3-1 (or the pseudogene TRBV3-2), the J gene TRBJ2-7, with 7 nucleotides matching TRBD1. In germline, CDR1 is LGHDT, CDR2 YNNKEL (reference sequence). CDR3 length: 14 residues. J gave up 0 bases and V 4 bases, and 3 bases lay outside the gene matches. CDR3 DNA: TGTGCCAGCAGCCGCGACAGGGCCTCCTACGAGCAGTACTTC. Protein sequence: CASSRDRASYEQYF.

The chain recombines TRBV5-5 with TRBJ2-1, with D tentatively TRBD1 (6 bases). The CDR3 spans 16 residues. Germline V gives CDR1 SGHKS, CDR2 YYEKEE (reference sequence). Trimming stripped 4 bases from V and 10 bases from J, with 24 bases between. Written as DNA, the CDR3 is TGTGCCAGCAGCGCCCCCCTGGCAGGGCCCCAGGGGGAGCAGTTCTTC. Encoded protein: CASSAPLAGPQGEQFF.

The V gene is TRBV3-1 (or the pseudogene TRBV3-2), the J gene TRBJ1-2; tentatively, D is TRBD1 (6 bases). V was trimmed by 4 bases and J by 2 bases, leaving 14 bases between them. This CDR3 region has 15 residues. Germline V gene sequence: CDR1 LGHDT, CDR2 YNNKEL (reference sequence). The CDR3 loop reads CASSPHRDTNYGYTF. In DNA form, the CDR3 reads TGTGCCAGCAGCCCGCACCGGGACACCAACTATGGCTACACCTTC.

This chain joins TRBV4-2 and TRBJ1-1; maybe TRBD1 (6 bases). CDR3 length: 15 residues. V gave up 4 bases and J gave up 5 bases, with 17 bases separating them. From germline, CDR1 is LGHNA and CDR2 YNFKEQ. The CDR3 DNA is TGTGCCAGCAGCCTGAACTGGAGGGGGGGGACTGAAGCTTTCTTT. Amino acids: CASSLNWRGGTEAFF.

The gene calls are TRBV3-1 (or the pseudogene TRBV3-2) and TRBJ2-7; 7 bases align to TRBD1. Germline V CDR1 and CDR2: LGHDT, YNNKEL (reference sequence). CDR3 size: 19 residues. V dropped 0 bases and J dropped 3; count of bases not matched to a gene: 17. The CDR3 here is CASSQERSRQGKGSYEQYF. The CDR3 nucleotides are TGTGCCAGCAGCCAAGAGAGGAGCCGACAGGGAAAAGGGAGCTACGAGCAGTACTTC.

This clone was observed a single time. The V call is TRBV20-1, the J call TRBJ1-2; maybe TRBD1 (6 bases). Trimming removed 3 bases from V and 8 bases from J, with 16 bases in between. This CDR3 has 13 amino acids. Looked up from germline, CDR1 is DFQATT and CDR2 is SNEGSKA (reference sequence). In DNA form, the CDR3 reads TGCAGTGCTAGTGGAGGGCGCGACAGGGGCTACACCTTC. As protein: CSASGGRDRGYTF.

The chain couples TRBV2 to TRBJ1-4; D not resolved. V shed 8 bases and J shed 4 bases, with 8 bases lying between them. Per germline, CDR1 SNHLY and CDR2 FYNNEI. This CDR3 contains 12 residues. Written as DNA, the CDR3 is TGTGCCAGCTACGGTAGTAATGAAAAACTGTTTTTT. Translated: CASYGSNEKLFF.

V usage is TRBV21-1 and J usage is TRBJ2-5; no DNA check was done on the table's D call, TRBD2. TRBV21-1 corresponds to a pseudogene. The CDR3 is 20 amino acids. In nucleotides, the CDR3 is TGTGCCAGCAGCAAAGGGACCGGGAGGCCAGCGGGGGAACTTCAAGAGACCCAGTACTTC. This sequence encodes CASSKGTGRPAGELQETQYF.

The J gene is TRBJ2-6, the V gene TRBV29-1, with TRBD1 matching 7 bases. CDR1 and CDR2 from the germline V gene are SQVTM and ANQGSEA. The junction had 2 bases not matched to a gene; V was cut back by 4 bases and J by 2 bases. The CDR3 runs 14 residues. CDR3 protein: CSVVQGAGANVLTF. CDR3 DNA sequence: TGCAGCGTTGTCCAGGGGGCTGGGGCCAACGTCCTGACTTTC.

In DNA form, the CDR3 reads TGTGCTAGTGGTTTGCAGGGGGCGAGCGGCTACACCTTC. Amino acids: CASGLQGASGYTF. The V and J genes are TRBV12-5 and TRBJ1-2, with 8 bases that match TRBD1. CDR3 size: 13 residues. V shed 2 bases and J 8 bases; nucleotides not matched to a gene: 4. In germline, CDR1 is LGHNT, CDR2 FRNRAP.

The chain employs TRBV28 and TRBJ2-2; D perhaps matches TRBD2 (7 bases). This CDR3 region has 14 residues. The germline V gene has CDR1 MDHEN and CDR2 SYDVKM. The V gene lost 10 bases and the J gene lost 2 bases, with 14 bases spanning the gap. The CDR3 coding sequence is TGTGCCATTCTCGGGGGGCTTAACACCGGGGAGCTGTTTTTT. This codes for CAILGGLNTGELFF.

This chain uses TRBV7-3 with TRBJ2-7; D call uncertain. The CDR3 consists of 13 residues. Per the germline V gene, CDR1 is SGHTA and CDR2 is FQGTGA. The V gene lost 5 bases and the J gene lost 8 bases, with 16 bases spanning the gap. The CDR3 reads CASSTKSRAKQYF. The CDR3 DNA reads TGTGCCAGCAGCACGAAGTCAAGAGCCAAGCAGTACTTC. Combining the CDR3 with reference TRBV7-3 and TRBJ2-7 gives the whole variable domain GAGVSQTPSNKVTEKGKYVELRCDPISGHTALYWYRQSLGQGPEFLIYFQGTGAADDSGLPNDRFFAVRPEGSVSTLKIQRTERGDSAVYLCASSTKSRAKQYFGPGTRLTVT.

The rearrangement uses TRBV6-5 and TRBJ2-3; TRBD2 agrees at 7 bases. The J segment lost 1 base and the V segment lost 8 bases, leaving 0 bases of the junction unmatched. The CDR3 spans 12 residues. Germline-derived CDR1 and CDR2 are MNHEY and SVGAGI. CDR3 region: CASAGGTDTQYF. The CDR3 DNA is TGTGCCAGCGCGGGGGGCACAGATACGCAGTATTTT.

This sequence joins TRBV19 and TRBJ1-5; 9 bases fit TRBD1. CDR3 length: 18 amino acids. Trimming took 4 bases from V and 0 from J; bases not matched to a gene: 10. Germline CDR1 LNHDA, CDR2 SQIVND (reference sequence). CDR3 coding DNA: TGTGCCAGTAGTACCCGGACAGGGGCTTTTAATAGCAATCAGCCCCAGCATTTT. Its translation is CASSTRTGAFNSNQPQHF. Combining the CDR3 with reference TRBV19 and TRBJ1-5 gives the whole variable domain DGGITQSPKYLFRKEGQNVTLSCEQNLNHDAMYWYRQDPGQGLRLIYYSQIVNDFQKGDIAEGYSVSREKKESFPLTVTSAQKNPTAFYLCASSTRTGAFNSNQPQHFGDGTRLSIL.

The chain has TRBV19 and TRBJ2-1, with 8 bases matching TRBD1. The CDR3 loop spans 11 amino acids. CDR1 is LNHDA, CDR2 SQIVND, per germline (reference sequence). Trimming took 8 bases from V and 9 from J; bases not matched to a gene: 3. CDR3 sequence reads: CASGQGGEQFF. The CDR3 DNA sequence: TGTGCCAGTGGACAGGGTGGTGAGCAGTTCTTC.

The chain links TRBV18 to TRBJ1-1; D call uncertain. The CDR3 loop spans 14 amino acids. Germline lookup yields CDR1 KGHSH and CDR2 LQKENI. V lost 3 bases to trimming and J lost 1 base, with 9 bases between them. The CDR3 nucleotides read TGTGCCAGCTCACCGGGCCGGCAGAACACTGAAGCTTTCTTT. Translated, it gives CASSPGRQNTEAFF. Together with reference TRBV18 and TRBJ1-1, the CDR3 gives the full variable domain: NAGVMQNPRHLVRRRGQEARLRCSPMKGHSHVYWYRQLPEEGLKFMVYLQKENIIDESGMPKERFSAEFPKEGPSILRIQQVVRGDSAAYFCASSPGRQNTEAFFGQGTRLTVV.

The chain carries TRBV2 and TRBJ1-6; D is possibly TRBD1 (5 bases). The CDR3 is 14 residues long. Germline V CDR1 and CDR2: SNHLY, FYNNEI. Trimming pared 3 bases from V and 8 bases from J, leaving 11 bases between. The CDR3, as DNA: TGTGCCAGCAGTGAGGGAAGGGGATATTCACCCCTCCACTTT. It encodes CASSEGRGYSPLHF.

V gene TRBV11-1 combines with J gene TRBJ2-1; 11 nucleotides agree with TRBD1. The ends lost 5 bases at V and 8 bases at J; junction bases unmatched: 8. This CDR3 spans 15 amino acids. Germline CDR1 SGHAT, CDR2 FQDESV (reference sequence). The CDR3 region has the DNA TGTGCCAGCAGCCGAGGCGGGACAGGGGGGGATGAGCAGTTCTTC. Residues: CASSRGGTGGDEQFF. The full variable domain, completed using reference TRBV11-1 and TRBJ2-1, is EAEVAQSPRYKITEKSQAVAFWCDPISGHATLYWYRQILGQGPELLVQFQDESVVDDSQLPKDRFSAERLKGVDSTLKIQPAELGDSAMYLCASSRGGTGGDEQFFGPGTRLTVL.

This clone has just a few counts. The chain employs TRBV18 and TRBJ1-1, with D tentatively TRBD1 (5 bases). CDR1 and CDR2 from the germline V gene are KGHSH and LQKENI. Deletions cut 0 bases from V and 1 base from J, with 12 bases between. The CDR3 length is 16 residues. CDR3 in amino acids: CASSPPATAANTEAFF. Written as DNA, the CDR3 is TGTGCCAGCTCACCACCGGCGACAGCCGCGAACACTGAAGCTTTCTTT.

The chain joins TRBV21-1 to TRBJ2-7; the table's D call of TRBD2 was not tested on the DNA. TRBV21-1 represents a pseudogene. The CDR3 has 15 amino acids. The CDR3: CTSSKGRIVSYEQYV. The CDR3 coding sequence is TGTACCAGCAGCAAAGGGCGGATTGTATCCTACGAGCAGTACGTC.

This chain connects TRBV6-5 to TRBJ2-3, with 7 bases fitting TRBD2. The CDR3 runs to 15 residues. From germline, CDR1 is MNHEY and CDR2 SVGAGI. After removal of 2 bases from V and 4 bases from J, the junction contained 6 bases not matched to a gene. CDR3 residues: CASSYGAGVADTQYF. CDR3 nucleotides: TGTGCCAGCAGTTACGGGGCGGGGGTAGCAGATACGCAGTATTTT.